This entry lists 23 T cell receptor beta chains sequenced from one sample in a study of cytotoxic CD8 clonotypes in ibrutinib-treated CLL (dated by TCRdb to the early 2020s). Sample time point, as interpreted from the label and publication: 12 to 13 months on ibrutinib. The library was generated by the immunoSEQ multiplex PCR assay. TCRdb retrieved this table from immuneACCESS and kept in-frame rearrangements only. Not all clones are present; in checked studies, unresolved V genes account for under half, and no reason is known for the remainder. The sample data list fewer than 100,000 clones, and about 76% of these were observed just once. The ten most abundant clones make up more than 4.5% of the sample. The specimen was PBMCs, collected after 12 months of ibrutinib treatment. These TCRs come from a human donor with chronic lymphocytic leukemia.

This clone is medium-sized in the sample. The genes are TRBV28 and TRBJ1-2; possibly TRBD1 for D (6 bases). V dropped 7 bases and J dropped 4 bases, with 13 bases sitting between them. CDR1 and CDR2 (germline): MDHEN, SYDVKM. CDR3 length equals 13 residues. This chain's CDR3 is CASTRGGPYGYTF. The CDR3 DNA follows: TGTGCCAGCACCCGCGGGGGGCCCTATGGCTACACCTTC.

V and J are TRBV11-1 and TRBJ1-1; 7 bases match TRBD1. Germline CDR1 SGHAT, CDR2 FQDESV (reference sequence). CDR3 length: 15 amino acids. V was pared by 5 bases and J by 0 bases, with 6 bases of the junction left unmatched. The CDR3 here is CASSPGQTMNTEAFF. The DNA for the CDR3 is TGTGCCAGCAGCCCGGGACAGACGATGAACACTGAAGCTTTCTTT.

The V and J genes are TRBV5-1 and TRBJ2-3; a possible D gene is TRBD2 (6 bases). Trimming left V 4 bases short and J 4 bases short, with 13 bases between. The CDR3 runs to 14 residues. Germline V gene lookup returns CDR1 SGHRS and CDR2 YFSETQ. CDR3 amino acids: CASSMGLYPDTQYF. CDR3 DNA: TGCGCCAGCAGCATGGGACTCTATCCAGATACGCAGTATTTT.

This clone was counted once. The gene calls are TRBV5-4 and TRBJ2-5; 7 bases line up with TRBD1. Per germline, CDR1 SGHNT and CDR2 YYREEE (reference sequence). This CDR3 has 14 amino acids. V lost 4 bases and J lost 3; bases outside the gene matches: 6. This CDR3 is CASSTWTGKETQYF. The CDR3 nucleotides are TGTGCCAGCAGCACCTGGACAGGAAAAGAGACCCAGTACTTC.

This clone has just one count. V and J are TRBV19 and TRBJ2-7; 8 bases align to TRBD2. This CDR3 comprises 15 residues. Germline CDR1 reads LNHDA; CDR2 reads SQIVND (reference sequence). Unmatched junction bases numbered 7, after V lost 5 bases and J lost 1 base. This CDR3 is CASSPGAGGSYEQYF. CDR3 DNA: TGTGCCAGTAGTCCCGGGGCGGGAGGTTCCTACGAGCAGTACTTC.

Written as DNA, the CDR3 is TGTGCCAGCAGCCCCGGACAGGGGGGCCCAGATACGCAGTATTTT. Translating gives CASSPGQGGPDTQYF. The chain has TRBV5-8 and TRBJ2-3; 10 bases map to TRBD1. The ends lost 4 bases at V and 4 bases at J; junction bases unmatched: 6. Germline V gene data show CDR1 as SGHTS and CDR2 as YDEGEE. The CDR3 has 15 residues.

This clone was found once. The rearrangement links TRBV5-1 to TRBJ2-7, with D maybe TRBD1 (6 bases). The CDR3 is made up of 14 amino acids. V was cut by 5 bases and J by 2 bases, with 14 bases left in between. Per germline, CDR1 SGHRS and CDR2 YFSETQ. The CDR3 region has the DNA TGCGCCAGCAGTATCCAGGGGCTCCCCTACGAGCAGTACTTC. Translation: CASSIQGLPYEQYF.

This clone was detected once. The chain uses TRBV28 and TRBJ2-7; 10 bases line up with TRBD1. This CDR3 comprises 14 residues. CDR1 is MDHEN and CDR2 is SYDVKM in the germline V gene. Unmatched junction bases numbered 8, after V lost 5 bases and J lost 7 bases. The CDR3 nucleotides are TGTGCCAGCAGTCCCGGGACAGGGGTCGTAGAGCAGTACTTC. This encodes CASSPGTGVVEQYF.

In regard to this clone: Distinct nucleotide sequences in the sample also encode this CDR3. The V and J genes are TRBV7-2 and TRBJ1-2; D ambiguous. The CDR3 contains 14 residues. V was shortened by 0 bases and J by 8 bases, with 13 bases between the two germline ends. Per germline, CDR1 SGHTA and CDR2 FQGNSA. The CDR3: CASSLADPTGGYTF. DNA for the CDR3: TGTGCCAGCAGCTTAGCCGACCCGACGGGGGGCTACACCTTC.

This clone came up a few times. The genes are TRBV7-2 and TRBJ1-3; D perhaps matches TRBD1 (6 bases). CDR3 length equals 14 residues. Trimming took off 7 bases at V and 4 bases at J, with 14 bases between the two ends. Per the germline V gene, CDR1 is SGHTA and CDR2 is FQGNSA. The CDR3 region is CASTTGSAGNTIYF. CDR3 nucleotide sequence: TGTGCCAGCACCACAGGGTCTGCGGGAAACACCATATATTTT.

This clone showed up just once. CDR3 DNA sequence: TGTGCCAGCAGTCCCGACAGGGGCACCTACGAGCAGTACTTC. Translating gives CASSPDRGTYEQYF. The genes are TRBV7-9 and TRBJ2-7; TRBD1 matches at 8 bases. Per germline, CDR1 SEHNR and CDR2 FQNEAQ (reference sequence). The CDR3 has 14 residues. V was pared by 6 bases and J by 2 bases, with 6 bases of the junction left unmatched.

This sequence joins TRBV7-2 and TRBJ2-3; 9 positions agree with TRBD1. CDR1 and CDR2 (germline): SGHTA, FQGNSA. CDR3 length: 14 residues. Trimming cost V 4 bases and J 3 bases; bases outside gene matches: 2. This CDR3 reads CASSSDRGTDTQYF. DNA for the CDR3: TGTGCCAGCAGCTCCGACAGGGGGACAGATACGCAGTATTTT.

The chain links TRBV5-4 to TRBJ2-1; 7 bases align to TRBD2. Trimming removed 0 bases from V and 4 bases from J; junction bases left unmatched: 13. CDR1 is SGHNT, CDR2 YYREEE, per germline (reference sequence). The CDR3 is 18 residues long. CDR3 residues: CASSLGSLSGNRYNEQFF. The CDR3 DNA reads TGTGCCAGCAGCTTGGGGTCCCTGAGCGGGAATCGGTACAATGAGCAGTTCTTC.

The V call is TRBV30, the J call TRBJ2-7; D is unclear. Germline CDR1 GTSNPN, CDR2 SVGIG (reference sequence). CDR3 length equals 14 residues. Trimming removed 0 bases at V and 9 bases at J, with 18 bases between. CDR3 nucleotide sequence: TGTGCCTGGAGTGTCCTCGGACCTTTCGGGCGGCAGTACTTC. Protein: CAWSVLGPFGRQYF. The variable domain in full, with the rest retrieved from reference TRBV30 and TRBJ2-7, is SQTIHQWPATLVQPVGSPLSLECTVEGTSNPNLYWYRQAAGRGLQLLFYSVGIGQISSEVPQNLSASRPQDRQFILSSKKLLLSDSGFYLCAWSVLGPFGRQYFGPGTRLTVT.

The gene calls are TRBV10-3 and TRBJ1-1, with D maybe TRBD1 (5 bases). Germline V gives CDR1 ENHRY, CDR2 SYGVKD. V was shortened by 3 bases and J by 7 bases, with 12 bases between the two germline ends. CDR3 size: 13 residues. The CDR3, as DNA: TGTGCCATCAGTGATTCCCAGGGCAGTGAAGCTTTCTTT. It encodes CAISDSQGSEAFF.

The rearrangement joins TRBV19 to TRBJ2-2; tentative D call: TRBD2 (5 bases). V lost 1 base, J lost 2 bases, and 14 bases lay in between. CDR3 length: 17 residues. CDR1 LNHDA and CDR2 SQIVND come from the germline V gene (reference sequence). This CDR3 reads CASSIGVGAPNTGELFF. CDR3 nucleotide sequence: TGTGCCAGTAGTATAGGTGTGGGAGCCCCAAACACCGGGGAGCTGTTTTTT.

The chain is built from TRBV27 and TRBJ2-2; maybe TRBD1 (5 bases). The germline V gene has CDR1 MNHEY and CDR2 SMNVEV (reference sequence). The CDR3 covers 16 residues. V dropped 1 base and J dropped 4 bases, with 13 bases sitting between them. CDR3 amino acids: CASSLWPRGFTGELFF. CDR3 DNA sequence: TGTGCCAGCAGTTTATGGCCTAGGGGTTTCACCGGGGAGCTGTTTTTT.

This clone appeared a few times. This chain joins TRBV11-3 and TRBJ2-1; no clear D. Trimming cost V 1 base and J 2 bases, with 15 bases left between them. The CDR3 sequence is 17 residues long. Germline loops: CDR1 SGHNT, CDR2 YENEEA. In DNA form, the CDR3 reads TGTGCCAGCAGCTTAGGGGCAAGATCAGAAACCTACAATGAGCAGTTCTTC. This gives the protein CASSLGARSETYNEQFF.

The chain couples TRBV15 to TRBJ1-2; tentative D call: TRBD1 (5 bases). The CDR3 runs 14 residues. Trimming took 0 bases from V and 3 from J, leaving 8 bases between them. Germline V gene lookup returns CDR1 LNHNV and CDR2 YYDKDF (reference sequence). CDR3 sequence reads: CATSRESGDYGYTF. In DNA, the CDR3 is TGTGCCACCAGCAGAGAATCGGGGGACTATGGCTACACCTTC.

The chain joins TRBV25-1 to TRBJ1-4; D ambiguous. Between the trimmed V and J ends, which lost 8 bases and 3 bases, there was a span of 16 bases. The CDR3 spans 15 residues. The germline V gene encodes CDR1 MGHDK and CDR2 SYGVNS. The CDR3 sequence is CASRRTDLPNEKLFF. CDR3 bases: TGTGCCAGCCGTCGGACGGACCTACCTAATGAAAAACTGTTTTTT. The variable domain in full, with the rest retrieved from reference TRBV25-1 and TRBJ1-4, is EADIYQTPRYLVIGTGKKITLECSQTMGHDKMYWYQQDPGMELHLIHYSYGVNSTEKGDLSSESTVSRIRTEHFPLTLESARPSHTSQYLCASRRTDLPNEKLFFGSGTQLSVL.

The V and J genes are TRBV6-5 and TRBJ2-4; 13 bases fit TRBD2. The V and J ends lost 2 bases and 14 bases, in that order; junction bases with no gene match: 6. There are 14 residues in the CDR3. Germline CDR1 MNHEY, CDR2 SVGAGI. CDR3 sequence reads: CASSYGTSGTREYF. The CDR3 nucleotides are TGTGCCAGCAGTTACGGGACTAGCGGGACGAGAGAGTACTTC.

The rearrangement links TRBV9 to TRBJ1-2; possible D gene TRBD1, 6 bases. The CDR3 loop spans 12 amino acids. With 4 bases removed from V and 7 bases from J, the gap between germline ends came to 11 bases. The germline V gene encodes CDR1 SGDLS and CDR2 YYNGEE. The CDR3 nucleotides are TGTGCCAGCAGCACCCAGACAGGTGGCTACACCTTC. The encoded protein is CASSTQTGGYTF.

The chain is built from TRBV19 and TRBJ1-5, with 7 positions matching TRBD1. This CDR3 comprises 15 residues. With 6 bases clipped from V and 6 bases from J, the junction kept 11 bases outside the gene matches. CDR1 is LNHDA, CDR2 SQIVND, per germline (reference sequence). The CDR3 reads CASRPTGAPGQPQHF. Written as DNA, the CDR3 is TGTGCCAGTAGACCCACAGGGGCGCCGGGTCAGCCCCAGCATTTT.